These 23 T cell receptor beta chains were sequenced from one sample in a study of blood T cell repertoires in COVID-19. TCRdb's table, derived via immunoSEQ multiplex PCR, lists solely in-frame clones and lacks some. The sample carries about 150,000 clones, about 90% recorded once. The sequencing sample was made of peripheral blood. The receptors come from a man aged 50 to 60 with acute or convalescent COVID-19.

The rearrangement uses TRBV9 and TRBJ2-7; maybe TRBD2 (5 bases). Per the germline V gene, CDR1 is SGDLS and CDR2 is YYNGEE. This CDR3 region has 15 residues. Trimming cost V 2 bases and J 0 bases, with 12 bases left between them. The CDR3 spells CASSVGRGSSYEQYF. Here the CDR3 DNA reads TGTGCCAGCAGCGTCGGACGGGGAAGCTCCTACGAGCAGTACTTC.

V is TRBV6-6 and J is TRBJ2-7; D may be TRBD2 (6 bases). The CDR3 sequence is 15 residues long. V dropped 0 bases and J dropped 2 bases, with 11 bases sitting between them. The germline gives CDR1 MNHNY, CDR2 SVGAGI (reference sequence). CDR3: CASSYSFGEAYEQYF. CDR3 nucleotides: TGTGCCAGCAGTTACTCTTTTGGGGAGGCCTACGAGCAGTACTTC.

The sample holds one count of this clone. The chain couples TRBV4-3 to TRBJ1-2; tentative D call: TRBD1 (5 bases). Germline V gene data show CDR1 as LGHNA and CDR2 as YSLEER. The ends were cut back, 1 base at V and 0 bases at J, with 15 bases in the middle. CDR3 size: 17 residues. CDR3 loop: CASSQVLLDRANYGYTF. CDR3 nucleotide sequence: TGCGCCAGCAGCCAAGTACTTCTAGACAGAGCTAACTATGGCTACACCTTC.

The sample holds one count of this clone. The V gene is TRBV4-1, the J gene TRBJ1-1; D remains ambiguous. The CDR3 covers 12 residues. Per the germline V gene, CDR1 is MGHRA and CDR2 is YSYEKL. The V end lost 3 bases, the J end lost 10 bases, and 12 bases lay between the germline ends. The chain's CDR3 is CASSHAGSVAFF. Here the CDR3 DNA reads TGCGCCAGCAGCCACGCCGGTTCGGTAGCTTTCTTT.

The chain recombines TRBV7-2 with TRBJ1-2; 7 bases align to TRBD1. Trimming removed 5 bases from V and 10 bases from J; junction bases left unmatched: 16. This CDR3 is 15 amino acids long. CDR1 and CDR2 from the germline V gene are SGHTA and FQGNSA. CDR3 residues: CASSRGPGTVLDYTF. In DNA form, the CDR3 reads TGTGCCAGCAGCCGTGGACCCGGGACAGTTTTGGACTACACCTTC.

This chain uses TRBV9 with TRBJ1-5; D is unresolved. The CDR3 has 13 residues. The germline V gene has CDR1 SGDLS and CDR2 YYNGEE. Trimming took 0 bases from V and 9 from J, leaving 10 bases between them. The CDR3 sequence: CASSVGWRWPQHF. The CDR3 DNA is TGTGCCAGCAGCGTAGGGTGGCGGTGGCCCCAGCATTTT. The full variable domain, in which reference TRBV9 and TRBJ1-5 provide the parts outside the CDR3, is DSGVTQTPKHLITATGQRVTLRCSPRSGDLSVYWYQQSLDQGLQFLIQYYNGEERAKGNILERFSAQQFPDLHSELNLSSLELGDSALYFCASSVGWRWPQHFGDGTRLSIL.

This chain links TRBV29-1 with TRBJ2-5; D is possibly TRBD2 (7 bases). V gave up 2 bases and J gave up 2 bases, with 21 bases separating them. This CDR3 spans 17 amino acids. The germline V gene has CDR1 SQVTM and CDR2 ANQGSEA. For the CDR3, the DNA is TGCAGCGTTGAAACTCTCTTAGGGGGGGAGGGACAAGAGACCCAGTACTTC. This translates into CSVETLLGGEGQETQYF.

This CDR3 reads CASSPGQGRETQYF. DNA of the CDR3: TGTGCCAGCAGTCCAGGACAGGGCCGAGAGACCCAGTACTTC. The V gene is TRBV28, the J gene TRBJ2-5, with TRBD1 matching over 8 bases. Germline loops: CDR1 MDHEN, CDR2 SYDVKM. The CDR3 has 14 residues. Trimming at V came to 5 bases and at J to 4 bases, leaving 6 bases not matched to a gene.

The V gene is TRBV7-3, the J gene TRBJ2-6; D unclear. V gave up 1 base and J gave up 2 bases, with 6 bases separating them. The CDR3 has 15 residues. Germline lookup yields CDR1 SGHTA and CDR2 FQGTGA. CDR3 coding DNA: TGTGCCAGCAGCTTAATAGTTACTGGGGCCAACGTCCTGACTTTC. This sequence encodes CASSLIVTGANVLTF.

About this clone itself: At the DNA level, this CDR3 is encoded by other sequences in the same sample as well. CDR3 residues: CASSRQVYNSPLHF. DNA of the CDR3: TGTGCCAGCAGTCGACAGGTCTATAATTCACCCCTCCACTTT. This chain uses TRBV6-5 with TRBJ1-6, with D perhaps TRBD1 (6 bases). The germline V gene encodes CDR1 MNHEY and CDR2 SVGAGI. The germline V and J ends were trimmed by 5 bases and 3 bases, with 8 bases remaining between them. This CDR3 has 14 amino acids.

The V gene is TRBV5-1, the J gene TRBJ2-1, with D hard to call. The germline CDR1 and CDR2 sequences are SGHRS and YFSETQ. Trimming cost V 2 bases and J 0 bases, with 6 bases left between them. The CDR3 has 14 amino acids. CDR3 protein: CASSFEASYNEQFF. CDR3 coding DNA: TGCGCCAGCAGCTTCGAAGCCTCCTACAATGAGCAGTTCTTC.

This clone has only one observation. The chain uses TRBV19 and TRBJ1-3, with 8 bases identical to TRBD1. There are 13 residues in the CDR3. V dropped 7 bases and J dropped 4; count of bases not matched to a gene: 3. In germline, CDR1 is LNHDA, CDR2 SQIVND (reference sequence). The CDR3 loop reads CASTDRAGNTIYF. DNA of the CDR3: TGTGCCAGTACGGACAGGGCGGGAAACACCATATATTTT.

V is TRBV9 and J is TRBJ2-5; a possible D gene is TRBD2 (6 bases). The CDR3 loop spans 13 amino acids. The germline gives CDR1 SGDLS, CDR2 YYNGEE. V lost 4 bases to trimming and J lost 2 bases, with 9 bases between them. CDR3 sequence reads: CASSPGTQETQYF. CDR3 DNA sequence: TGTGCCAGCAGCCCTGGGACTCAAGAGACCCAGTACTTC.

The genes are TRBV5-4 and TRBJ1-2; D might be TRBD1 (6 bases). The CDR3 sequence is 17 residues long. The V end was cut by 5 bases, the J end by 2 bases, with 22 bases between. Germline CDR1 reads SGHNT; CDR2 reads YYREEE (reference sequence). CDR3 coding DNA: TGTGCCAGCAGAAATGGACAGCCCAGGAATGCAAACTATGGCTACACCTTC. Its translation is CASRNGQPRNANYGYTF.

The chain couples TRBV18 to TRBJ1-2; 10 bases fit TRBD1. CDR3 length equals 14 residues. CDR1 and CDR2 (germline): KGHSH, LQKENI. V lost 4 bases, J lost 5 bases, and 4 bases stayed unmatched. The CDR3 DNA is TGTGCCAGCTCACAGGGGACAGGGGTTTATGGCTACACCTTC. Translation: CASSQGTGVYGYTF. The full variable domain, its missing parts supplied by reference TRBV18 and TRBJ1-2, is NAGVMQNPRHLVRRRGQEARLRCSPMKGHSHVYWYRQLPEEGLKFMVYLQKENIIDESGMPKERFSAEFPKEGPSILRIQQVVRGDSAAYFCASSQGTGVYGYTFGSGTRLTVV.

This chain links TRBV4-2 with TRBJ2-5, with D possibly matching TRBD1 (7 bases). Germline CDR1 and CDR2: LGHNA and YNFKEQ. The CDR3 totals 15 residues. V shed 4 bases and J shed 5 bases, with 17 bases lying between them. CDR3 in amino acids: CASSPFTGAGETQYF. The CDR3 nucleotides are TGTGCCAGCAGCCCCTTCACAGGGGCGGGGGAGACCCAGTACTTC.

The rearrangement links TRBV28 to TRBJ2-7; D perhaps matches TRBD2 (6 bases). Per germline, CDR1 MDHEN and CDR2 SYDVKM. This CDR3 is 12 amino acids long. Trimming pared 6 bases from V and 2 bases from J, leaving 8 bases between. CDR3 in amino acids: CASRGGTYEQYF. In DNA form, the CDR3 reads TGTGCCAGCAGGGGCGGGACCTACGAGCAGTACTTC.

V usage is TRBV4-3 and J usage is TRBJ1-1, with no clear D. The CDR3 totals 14 residues. Trimming removed 3 bases from V and 3 bases from J, with 11 bases in between. Germline values: CDR1 LGHNA, CDR2 YSLEER. This CDR3 reads CASSQQQAYTEAFF. The CDR3 DNA follows: TGCGCCAGCAGCCAGCAGCAGGCATACACTGAAGCTTTCTTT.

In this sample, this clone turned up once. The chain recombines TRBV2 with TRBJ1-4; D possibly corresponds to TRBD1 (5 bases). The CDR3 length is 15 residues. CDR1 is SNHLY and CDR2 is FYNNEI in the germline V gene. Trimming took off 6 bases at V and 1 base at J, with 12 bases between the two ends. CDR3 sequence reads: CASSDQGLTNEKLFF. In nucleotides, the CDR3 is TGTGCCAGCAGCGACCAGGGTCTAACTAATGAAAAACTGTTTTTT.

The sample holds a few counts of this clone. V usage is TRBV28 and J usage is TRBJ1-2; TRBD1 matches 8 bases. V shed 6 bases and J 10 bases; nucleotides not matched to a gene: 10. Germline CDR1 reads MDHEN; CDR2 reads SYDVKM. The CDR3 sequence is 13 residues long. Written as DNA, the CDR3 is TGTGCCAGCAGCGCCCCGGACAGGGTCGTCTACACCTTC. Residues: CASSAPDRVVYTF.

The chain carries TRBV7-3 and TRBJ2-2; D might be TRBD2 (5 bases). Germline CDR1 reads SGHTA; CDR2 reads FQGTGA. V was pared by 3 bases and J by 4 bases, with 9 bases between. This CDR3 contains 14 residues. The CDR3 bases are TGTGCCAGCAGCTTCACGGGATCCACCGGGGAGCTGTTTTTT. Its protein product is CASSFTGSTGELFF.

The rearrangement links TRBV28 to TRBJ1-2; tentative D call: TRBD1 (6 bases). Germline assignment: CDR1 MDHEN and CDR2 SYDVKM. V lost 4 bases, J lost 5 bases, and 11 bases lay in between. The CDR3 contains 13 residues. CDR3 DNA: TGTGCCAGCAGTTCCCGAAGGGGGTATGGCTACACCTTC. Its translation: CASSSRRGYGYTF.

J is TRBJ2-3 and V is TRBV24-1; 7 bases align to TRBD2. Trimming cost V 4 bases and J 0 bases; bases outside gene matches: 6. This CDR3 region has 16 residues. Germline V gene sequence: CDR1 KGHDR, CDR2 SFDVKD. Here the CDR3 DNA reads TGTGCCACCAGTGAACCCGGGGGGATTAGCACAGATACGCAGTATTTT. It translates to CATSEPGGISTDTQYF.